A selection of T cell receptor beta chains follows, all from one sample in a study of cytomegalovirus exposure and HLA in healthy donors. Only in-frame clones appear in the TCRdb table, and some are missing; sequencing was by immunoSEQ multiplex PCR. The table has approximately 100,000 clones, approximately 89% seen once; the top ten hold roughly 9.2%. Material for sequencing was PBMCs. Source of these receptors: a man aged 25 to 40 in good health and CMV-seropositive. The CDR3 runs from the conserved cysteine through the conserved F or W. The order of the fields is J gene, clone size, V gene, CDR3 length, D gene, CDR3 DNA, CDR3 protein. The D gene is left open where the match is weak. Part of the rows lack a size; the others show once, few, many or a class for expanded clones.

j_gene: TRBJ2-1
abundance: .
v_gene: TRBV28
len: 14
d_gene: .
CDR3nt: TGTGCCAGCAGTTTACCTAGCTCCTACAATGAGCAGTTCTTC
CDR3aa: CASSLPSSYNEQFF

j_gene: TRBJ2-1
abundance: .
v_gene: TRBV6-1
len: 14
d_gene: TRBD1
CDR3nt: TGTGCCAGCGAGGTCGGGACAGGGAGCAATGAGCAGTTCTTC
CDR3aa: CASEVGTGSNEQFF

j_gene: TRBJ2-7
abundance: few
v_gene: TRBV5-4
len: 14
d_gene: TRBD2
CDR3nt: TGTGCCAGCAGCCTAGCGGAAGACTCCTACGAGCAGTACTTC
CDR3aa: CASSLAEDSYEQYF

j_gene: TRBJ2-7
abundance: .
v_gene: TRBV6-1
len: 13
d_gene: .
CDR3nt: TGTGCCTGCAGTGAAGCCGGGGGGCCCGAGCAGTACTTC
CDR3aa: CACSEAGGPEQYF

j_gene: TRBJ1-5
abundance: .
v_gene: TRBV19
len: 12
d_gene: .
CDR3nt: TGTGCCAGTACACAGGGTTATCAGCCCCAGCATTTT
CDR3aa: CASTQGYQPQHF

j_gene: TRBJ2-5
abundance: .
v_gene: TRBV5-5
len: 16
d_gene: TRBD2
CDR3nt: TGTGCCAGCAGCTTGGGGAGCGGGAGCCTTCAAGAGACCCAGTACTTC
CDR3aa: CASSLGSGSLQETQYF

j_gene: TRBJ2-5
abundance: .
v_gene: TRBV27
len: 14
d_gene: .
CDR3nt: TGTGCCAGCAGCCTCCTGGGGGCAGAAGAGACCCAGTACTTC
CDR3aa: CASSLLGAEETQYF

j_gene: TRBJ1-5
abundance: .
v_gene: TRBV29-1
len: 13
d_gene: TRBD1
CDR3nt: TGCAGCGTTGGGACAGGGACCAATCAGCCCCAGCATTTT
CDR3aa: CSVGTGTNQPQHF

j_gene: TRBJ2-7
abundance: few
v_gene: TRBV29-1
len: 17
d_gene: TRBD2
CDR3nt: TGCAGCGTTGCGGTGTATGGGGGGACTAGCGGGTCCTACGAGCAGTACTTC
CDR3aa: CSVAVYGGTSGSYEQYF

j_gene: TRBJ1-5
abundance: .
v_gene: TRBV28
len: 16
d_gene: TRBD1
CDR3nt: TGTGCCAGCAGGGAAGTGACAGGGAATAGCAATCAGCCCCAGCATTTT
CDR3aa: CASREVTGNSNQPQHF

j_gene: TRBJ1-2
abundance: .
v_gene: TRBV30
len: 15
d_gene: .
CDR3nt: TGTGCCTGGAGGCCGCCAGTGGGCGGGATCGATGGCTACACCTTC
CDR3aa: CAWRPPVGGIDGYTF

j_gene: TRBJ1-1
abundance: .
v_gene: TRBV5-5
len: 17
d_gene: TRBD1
CDR3nt: TGTGCCAGCAGCCCTGAGGGACAGGGGGCTCGTTGGACTGAAGCTTTCTTT
CDR3aa: CASSPEGQGARWTEAFF

j_gene: TRBJ2-3
abundance: .
v_gene: TRBV29-1
len: 14
d_gene: .
CDR3nt: TGCAGCGTTGAAAGACGGACTAGCACAGATACGCAGTATTTT
CDR3aa: CSVERRTSTDTQYF

j_gene: TRBJ1-1
abundance: .
v_gene: TRBV27
len: 17
d_gene: .
CDR3nt: TGTGCCAGCAGTTTATCATGGGACACCAGAACGAACACTGAAGCTTTCTTT
CDR3aa: CASSLSWDTRTNTEAFF